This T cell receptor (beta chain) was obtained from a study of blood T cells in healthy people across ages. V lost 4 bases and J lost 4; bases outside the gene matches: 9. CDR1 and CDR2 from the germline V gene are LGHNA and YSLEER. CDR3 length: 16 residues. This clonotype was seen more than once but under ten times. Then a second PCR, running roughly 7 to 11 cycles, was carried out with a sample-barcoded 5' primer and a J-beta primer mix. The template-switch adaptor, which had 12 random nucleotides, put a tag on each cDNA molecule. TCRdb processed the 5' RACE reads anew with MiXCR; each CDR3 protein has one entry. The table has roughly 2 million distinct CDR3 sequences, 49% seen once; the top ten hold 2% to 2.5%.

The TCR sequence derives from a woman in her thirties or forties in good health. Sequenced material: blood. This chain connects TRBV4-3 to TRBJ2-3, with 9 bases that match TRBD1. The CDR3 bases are TGCGCCAGCAGCCTTGGGACAGGGATATGGGCAGATACGCAGTATTTT. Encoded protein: CASSLGTGIWADTQYF.